Reported below is one TCR beta chain. The antigen is undetermined. TCRdb re-called the reads through MiXCR, storing one row per CDR3 protein. The sample gives roughly 990,000 distinct CDR3 sequences, roughly 30% of which show up once; 11% to 15% is in the top ten. CDR1 and CDR2 (germline): SGHDN, FVKESK. Trimming stripped 0 bases from V and 1 base from J, with 12 bases between. The CDR3 has 16 amino acids. This sample is part of a study of T cell repertoires in cytomegalovirus infection. Across the whole study: The authors used CMV epitopes that were HLA-C-restricted (recently identified) and HLA-B-restricted (well studied).

General observations from the study: Dominating the ex vivo response were TCR beta clonotypes that were CMV-specific and HLA-C-restricted.

The chain employs TRBV14 and TRBJ2-5, with D perhaps TRBD2 (6 bases). The source material was cultured CD8+ T cells from PBMCs, sampled from culture after CMV antigen stimulation. The TCR sequence derives from a human donor in good health (CMV status not recorded). Some clones in this sample may be carry-over from other donors' samples. In DNA, the CDR3 is TGTGCCAGCAGCCAAGATCCCGGGGGTCTCCAAGAGACCCAGTACTTC. Translating it yields CASSQDPGGLQETQYF. The full variable domain, in which reference TRBV14 and TRBJ2-5 provide the parts outside the CDR3, is EAGVTQFPSHSVIEKGQTVTLRCDPISGHDNLYWYRRVMGKEIKFLLHFVKESKQDESGMPNNRFLAERTGGTYSTLKVQPAELEDSGVYFCASSQDPGGLQETQYFGPGTRLLVL.